Listed here is a single T cell receptor beta chain. Its matching antigen is unknown. The naive CD8 population came from CD45RO-negative cells selected for CCR7, without terminally differentiated effector memory CD45RA+ cells. Repertoires were generated with immunoSEQ multiplex PCR, while TCRdb's copy carries only in-frame clones and drops some. This table holds about 2.2 million clones, around 93% found once. The source of the sample is a study of shared clonotypes between healthy human individuals. Study outcomes and limitations: In general, naive subsets displayed greater estimated richness than memory subsets did.

The CDR3 totals 14 residues. Germline V CDR1 and CDR2: SQVTM, ANQGSEA. Trimming pared 5 bases from V and 4 bases from J, leaving 14 bases between. This chain uses TRBV29-1 with TRBJ2-2; no clear D. This clonotype originated in a man younger than 30 in good health. Some clones in this sample may be carry-over from other donors' samples. Sequencing used naive CD8+ T cells from PBMCs. The CDR3 reads CSVPQRPGTGELFF. The CDR3, as DNA: TGCAGCGTTCCGCAAAGACCGGGCACCGGGGAGCTGTTTTTT.